The 5 T cell receptor beta chains below were found in one sample sequenced in a study of tumor-infiltrating lymphocytes in primary liver carcinoma. A primer in the constant region served to generate TCR beta cDNA from roughly 450 ng of total RNA. Amplification in three nested multiplex PCR rounds with slightly modified ARM-PCR gave rise to TCR beta libraries. Two initial PCR rounds of around 9 cycles each paired TRBV1-TRBV30 forward primers with a C-beta reverse primer. Using its own MiXCR run on the multiplex PCR reads, TCRdb lists one record per CDR3 protein. The sample has 85,000 to 100,000 distinct CDR3 sequences, approximately 68% seen once. Both RNA and DNA were isolated together from approximately 20-30 mg of bulk tissue that had not been sorted. The source material was tumor-adjacent normal liver tissue. The receptors were gathered from a man aged 35 to 55 with primary liver carcinoma and hepatitis B virus infection.

A note on this clonotype: Germline is not matched at one junction end, which may reflect a read error. The V gene is TRBV12-3 or TRBV12-4, the J gene TRBJ2-6; weak D call: TRBD1 (5 bases). The CDR3 totals 14 residues. CDR3: CASRIPSGANVLTF. DNA for the CDR3: TGTGCCAGCCGAATCCCATCTGGGGCCAATGTCCTGACTTTC.

The chain has TRBV7-9 and TRBJ2-5, with D maybe TRBD2 (6 bases). Germline lookup yields CDR1 SEHNR and CDR2 FQNEAQ (reference sequence). The CDR3 sequence is 15 residues long. V was pared by 5 bases and J by 6 bases, with 19 bases between. CDR3: CASSPGLAGIKTQYF. The CDR3 bases are TGTGCCAGCAGCCCGGGACTTGCGGGAATAAAGACCCAGTACTTC.

On this clonotype itself: The missing conserved phenylalanine or tryptophan at the end of this CDR3 makes a read error likely. The chain joins TRBV7-3 to TRBJ2-7; 10 nucleotides agree with TRBD2. This CDR3 has 14 amino acids. CDR1 is SGHTA and CDR2 is FQGTGA in the germline V gene. CDR3 sequence: CASRPSGGSYEQYL. The CDR3 coding sequence is TGTGCCAGCAGACCTAGCGGGGGCTCCTACGAACAGTACCTC.

Worth noting for this clonotype: This clone may be a read error of a much larger clone one base away. The chain employs TRBV5-4 and TRBJ1-1; the D is unclear. V dropped 2 bases and J dropped 1 base, with 12 bases sitting between them. Germline assignment: CDR1 SGHNT and CDR2 YYREEE (reference sequence). The CDR3 spans 15 residues. CDR3 loop: CASSFYGPSNTEAFF. The CDR3 DNA reads as TGTGCCAGCAGCTTCTACGGACCCTCGAACACTGAAGCTTTCTTT. Full variable domain (missing parts from reference TRBV5-4 and TRBJ1-1): ETGVTQSPTHLIKTRGQQVTLRCSSQSGHNTVSWYQQALGQGPQFIFQYYREEENGRGNFPPRFSGLQFPNYSSELNVNALELDDSALYLCASSFYGPSNTEAFFGQGTRLTVV.

Ten or more counts support this clonotype. The V call is TRBV4-1, the J call TRBJ2-3, with 7 bases fitting TRBD2. Germline assignment: CDR1 MGHRA and CDR2 YSYEKL. This CDR3 spans 15 amino acids. V was pared by 4 bases and J by 3 bases, with 7 bases of the junction left unmatched. CDR3 sequence: CASSRGAGETDTQYF. CDR3 coding DNA: TGCGCCAGCAGCCGGGGTGCGGGAGAGACAGATACGCAGTATTTT.